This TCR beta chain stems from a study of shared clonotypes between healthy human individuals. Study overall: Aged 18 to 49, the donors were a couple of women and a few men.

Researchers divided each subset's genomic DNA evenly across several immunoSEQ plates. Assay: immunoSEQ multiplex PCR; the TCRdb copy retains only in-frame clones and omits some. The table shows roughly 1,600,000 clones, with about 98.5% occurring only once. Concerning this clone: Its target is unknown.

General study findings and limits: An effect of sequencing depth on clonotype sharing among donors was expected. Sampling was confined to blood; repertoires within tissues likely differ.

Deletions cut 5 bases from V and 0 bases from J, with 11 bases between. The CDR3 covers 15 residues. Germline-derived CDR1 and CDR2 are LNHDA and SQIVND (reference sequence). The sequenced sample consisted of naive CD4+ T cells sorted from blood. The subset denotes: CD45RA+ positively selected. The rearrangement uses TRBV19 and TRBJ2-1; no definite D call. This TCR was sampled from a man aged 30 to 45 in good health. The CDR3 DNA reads TGTGCCAGTAGTCCCGGGCCGAGCTCCTACAATGAGCAGTTCTTC. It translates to CASSPGPSSYNEQFF. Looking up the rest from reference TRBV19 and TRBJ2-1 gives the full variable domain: DGGITQSPKYLFRKEGQNVTLSCEQNLNHDAMYWYRQDPGQGLRLIYYSQIVNDFQKGDIAEGYSVSREKKESFPLTVTSAQKNPTAFYLCASSPGPSSYNEQFFGPGTRLTVL.